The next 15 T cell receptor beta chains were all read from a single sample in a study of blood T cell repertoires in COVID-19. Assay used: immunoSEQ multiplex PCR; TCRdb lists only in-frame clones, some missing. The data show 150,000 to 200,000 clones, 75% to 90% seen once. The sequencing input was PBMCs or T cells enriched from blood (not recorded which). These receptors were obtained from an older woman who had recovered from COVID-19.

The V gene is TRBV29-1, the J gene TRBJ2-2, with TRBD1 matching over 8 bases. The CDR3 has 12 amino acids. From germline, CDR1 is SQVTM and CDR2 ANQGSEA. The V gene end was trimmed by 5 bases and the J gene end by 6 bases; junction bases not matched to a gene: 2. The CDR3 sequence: CSVTGGAGELFF. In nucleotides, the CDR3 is TGCAGCGTTACAGGGGGTGCCGGGGAGCTGTTTTTT.

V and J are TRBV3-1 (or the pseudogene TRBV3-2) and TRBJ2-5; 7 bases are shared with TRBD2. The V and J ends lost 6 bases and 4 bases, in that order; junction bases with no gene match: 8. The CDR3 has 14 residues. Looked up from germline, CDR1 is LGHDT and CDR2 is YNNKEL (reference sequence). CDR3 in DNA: TGTGCCAGCAGTCATAGCGGGCGGCTAGAGACCCAGTACTTC. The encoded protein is CASSHSGRLETQYF.

The CDR3 here is CASSLGATARSEAFF. The CDR3 region has the DNA TGTGCCAGCAGCTTAGGGGCCACTGCGCGCTCTGAAGCTTTCTTT. The chain links TRBV11-3 to TRBJ1-1; unclear D gene. Per the germline V gene, CDR1 is SGHNT and CDR2 is YENEEA. The V end lost 1 base, the J end lost 6 bases, and 15 bases lay between the germline ends. This CDR3 is built from 15 residues.

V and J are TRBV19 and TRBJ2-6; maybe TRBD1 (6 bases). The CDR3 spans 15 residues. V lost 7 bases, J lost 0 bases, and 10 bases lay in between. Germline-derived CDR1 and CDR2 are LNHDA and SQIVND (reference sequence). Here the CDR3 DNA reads TGTGCCAGTATGACAGGCGACTCTGGGGCCAACGTCCTGACTTTC. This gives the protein CASMTGDSGANVLTF.

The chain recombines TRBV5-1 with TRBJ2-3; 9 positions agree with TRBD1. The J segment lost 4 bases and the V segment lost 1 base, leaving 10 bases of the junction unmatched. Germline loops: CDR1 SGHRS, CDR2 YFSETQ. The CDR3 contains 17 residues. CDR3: CASSLIVPGQGSDTQYF. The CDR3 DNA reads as TGCGCCAGCAGCTTGATCGTCCCGGGACAGGGATCAGATACGCAGTATTTT.

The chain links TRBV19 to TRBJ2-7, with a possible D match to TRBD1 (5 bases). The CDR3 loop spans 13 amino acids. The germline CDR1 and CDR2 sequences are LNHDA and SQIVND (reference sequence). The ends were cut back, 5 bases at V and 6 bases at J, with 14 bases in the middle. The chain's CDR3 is CASSLGLSAEQYF. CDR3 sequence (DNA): TGTGCCAGTAGTTTGGGGCTATCGGCCGAGCAGTACTTC.

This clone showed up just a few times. CDR3 residues: CASNLGGADYGYTF. The CDR3 DNA follows: TGTGCCAGCAATCTTGGGGGGGCAGACTATGGCTACACCTTC. V gene TRBV2 combines with J gene TRBJ1-2; D perhaps matches TRBD1 (6 bases). V shed 7 bases and J shed 3 bases, with 15 bases lying between them. The CDR3 runs 14 residues. Germline V gene lookup returns CDR1 SNHLY and CDR2 FYNNEI.

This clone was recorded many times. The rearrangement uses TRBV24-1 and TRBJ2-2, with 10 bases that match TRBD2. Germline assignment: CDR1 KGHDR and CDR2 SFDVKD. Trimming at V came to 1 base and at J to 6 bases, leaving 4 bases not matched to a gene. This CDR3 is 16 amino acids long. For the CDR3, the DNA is TGTGCCACCAGTGATTTAGCGGGGGGGCCCTCCGGGGAGCTGTTTTTT. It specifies CATSDLAGGPSGELFF.

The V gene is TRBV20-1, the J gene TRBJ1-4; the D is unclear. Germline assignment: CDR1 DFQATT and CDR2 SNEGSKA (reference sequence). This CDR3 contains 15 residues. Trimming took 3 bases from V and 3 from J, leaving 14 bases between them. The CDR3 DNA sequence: TGCAGTGCTAGTCCCCCACAGAGCCCTAATGAAAAACTGTTTTTT. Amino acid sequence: CSASPPQSPNEKLFF.

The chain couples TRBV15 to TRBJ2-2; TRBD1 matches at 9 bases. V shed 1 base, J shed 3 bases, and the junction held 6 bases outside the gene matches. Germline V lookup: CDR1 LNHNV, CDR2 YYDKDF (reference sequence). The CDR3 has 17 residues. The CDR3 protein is CATSRATGGGYTGELFF. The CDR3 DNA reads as TGTGCCACCAGCAGAGCTACAGGGGGCGGATACACCGGGGAGCTGTTTTTT.

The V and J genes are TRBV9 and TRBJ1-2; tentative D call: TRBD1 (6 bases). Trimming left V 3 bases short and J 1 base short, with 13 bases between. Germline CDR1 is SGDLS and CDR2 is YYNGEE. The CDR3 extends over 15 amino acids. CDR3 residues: CASSEQGDLNYGYTF. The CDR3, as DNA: TGTGCCAGCAGCGAACAGGGCGACCTTAACTATGGCTACACCTTC.

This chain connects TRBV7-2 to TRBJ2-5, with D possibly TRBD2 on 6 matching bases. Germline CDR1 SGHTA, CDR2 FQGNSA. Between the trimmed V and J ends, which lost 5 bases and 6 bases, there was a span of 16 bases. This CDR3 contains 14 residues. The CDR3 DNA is TGTGCCAGCAGCCCCACTACTGGGGGGAAGACCCAGTACTTC. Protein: CASSPTTGGKTQYF. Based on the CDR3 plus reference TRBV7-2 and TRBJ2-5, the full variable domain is GAGVSQSPSNKVTEKGKDVELRCDPISGHTALYWYRQSLGQGLEFLIYFQGNSAPDKSGLPSDRFSAERTGGSVSTLTIQRTQQEDSAVYLCASSPTTGGKTQYFGPGTRLLVL.

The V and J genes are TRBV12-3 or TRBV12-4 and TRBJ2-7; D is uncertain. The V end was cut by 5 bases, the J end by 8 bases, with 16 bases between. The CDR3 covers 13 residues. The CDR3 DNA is TGTGCCAGCAGTCCCGACAAGCTCTTCCAGCAGTACTTC. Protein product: CASSPDKLFQQYF.

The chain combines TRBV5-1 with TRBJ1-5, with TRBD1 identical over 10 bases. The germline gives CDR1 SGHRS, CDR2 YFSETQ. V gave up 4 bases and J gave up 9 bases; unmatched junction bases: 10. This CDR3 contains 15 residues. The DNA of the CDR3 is TGCGCCAGCAGCCCGGACGGACAGGGGGGCAGGCCCCAGCATTTT. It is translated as CASSPDGQGGRPQHF. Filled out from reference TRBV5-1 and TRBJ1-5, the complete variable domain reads KAGVTQTPRYLIKTRGQQVTLSCSPISGHRSVSWYQQTPGQGLQFLFEYFSETQRNKGNFPGRFSGRQFSNSRSEMNVSTLELGDSALYLCASSPDGQGGRPQHFGDGTRLSIL.

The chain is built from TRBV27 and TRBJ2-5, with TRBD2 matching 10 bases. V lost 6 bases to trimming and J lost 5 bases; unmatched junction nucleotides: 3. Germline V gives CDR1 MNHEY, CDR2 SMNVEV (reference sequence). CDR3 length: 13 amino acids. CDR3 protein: CASRLAGKETQYF. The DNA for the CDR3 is TGTGCCAGCAGACTAGCGGGGAAGGAGACCCAGTACTTC.